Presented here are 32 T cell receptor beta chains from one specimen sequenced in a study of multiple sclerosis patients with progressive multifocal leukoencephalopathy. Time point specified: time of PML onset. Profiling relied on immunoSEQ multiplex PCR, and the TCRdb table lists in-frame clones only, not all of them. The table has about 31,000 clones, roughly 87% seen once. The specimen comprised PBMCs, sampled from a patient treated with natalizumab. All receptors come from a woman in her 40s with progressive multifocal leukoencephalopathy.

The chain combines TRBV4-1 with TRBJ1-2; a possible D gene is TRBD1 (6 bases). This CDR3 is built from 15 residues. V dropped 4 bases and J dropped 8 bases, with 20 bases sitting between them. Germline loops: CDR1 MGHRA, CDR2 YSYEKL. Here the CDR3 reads CASSRETGQFGGYTF. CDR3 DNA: TGCGCCAGCAGCCGAGAGACAGGCCAATTTGGGGGCTACACCTTC.

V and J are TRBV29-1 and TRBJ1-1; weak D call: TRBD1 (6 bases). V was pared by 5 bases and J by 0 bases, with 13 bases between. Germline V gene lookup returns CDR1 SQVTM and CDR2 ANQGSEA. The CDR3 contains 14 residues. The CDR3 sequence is CSVTGLDLNTEAFF. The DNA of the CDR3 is TGCAGCGTTACAGGGCTTGACTTGAACACTGAAGCTTTCTTT.

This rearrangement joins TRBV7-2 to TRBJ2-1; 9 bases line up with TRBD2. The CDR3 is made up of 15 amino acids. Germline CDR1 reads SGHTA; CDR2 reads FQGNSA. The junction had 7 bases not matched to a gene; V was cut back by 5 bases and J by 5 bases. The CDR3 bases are TGTGCCAGCAGCCGCGGGAGGGCCGGCCACAATGAGCAGTTCTTC. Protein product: CASSRGRAGHNEQFF. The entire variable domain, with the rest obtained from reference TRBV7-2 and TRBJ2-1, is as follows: GAGVSQSPSNKVTEKGKDVELRCDPISGHTALYWYRQSLGQGLEFLIYFQGNSAPDKSGLPSDRFSAERTGGSVSTLTIQRTQQEDSAVYLCASSRGRAGHNEQFFGPGTRLTVL.

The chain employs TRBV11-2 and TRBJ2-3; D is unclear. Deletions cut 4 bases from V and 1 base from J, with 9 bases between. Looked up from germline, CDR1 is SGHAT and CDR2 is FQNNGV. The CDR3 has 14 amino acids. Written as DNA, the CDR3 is TGTGCCAGCAGCTCTCGTAGTGGCACAGATACGCAGTATTTT. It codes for CASSSRSGTDTQYF.

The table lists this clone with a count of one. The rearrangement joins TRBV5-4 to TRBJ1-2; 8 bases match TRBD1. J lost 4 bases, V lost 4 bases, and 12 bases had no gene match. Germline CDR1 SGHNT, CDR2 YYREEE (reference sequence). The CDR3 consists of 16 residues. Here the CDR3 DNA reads TGTGCCAGCAGCGCAGGGACAGGTCTGACTTCCTATGGCTACACCTTC. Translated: CASSAGTGLTSYGYTF. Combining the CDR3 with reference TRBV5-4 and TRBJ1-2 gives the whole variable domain ETGVTQSPTHLIKTRGQQVTLRCSSQSGHNTVSWYQQALGQGPQFIFQYYREEENGRGNFPPRFSGLQFPNYSSELNVNALELDDSALYLCASSAGTGLTSYGYTFGSGTRLTVV.

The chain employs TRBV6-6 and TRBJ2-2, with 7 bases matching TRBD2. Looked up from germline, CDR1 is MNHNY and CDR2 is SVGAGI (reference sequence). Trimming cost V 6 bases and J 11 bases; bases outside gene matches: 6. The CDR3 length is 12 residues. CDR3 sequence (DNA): TGTGCCAGCAGGGAATTGGGACTAGAGCTGTTTTTT. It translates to CASRELGLELFF.

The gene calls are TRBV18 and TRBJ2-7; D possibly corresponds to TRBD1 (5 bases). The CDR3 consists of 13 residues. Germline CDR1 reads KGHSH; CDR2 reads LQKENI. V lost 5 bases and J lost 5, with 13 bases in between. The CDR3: CASSVLEDNEQYF. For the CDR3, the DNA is TGTGCCAGCTCAGTCCTCGAGGACAACGAGCAGTACTTC.

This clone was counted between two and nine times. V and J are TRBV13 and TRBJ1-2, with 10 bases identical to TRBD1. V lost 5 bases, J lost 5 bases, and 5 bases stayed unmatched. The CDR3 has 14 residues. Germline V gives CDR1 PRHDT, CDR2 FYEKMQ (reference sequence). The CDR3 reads CASSRQGAQYGYTF. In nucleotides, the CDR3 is TGTGCCAGCAGCAGACAGGGGGCGCAATATGGCTACACCTTC.

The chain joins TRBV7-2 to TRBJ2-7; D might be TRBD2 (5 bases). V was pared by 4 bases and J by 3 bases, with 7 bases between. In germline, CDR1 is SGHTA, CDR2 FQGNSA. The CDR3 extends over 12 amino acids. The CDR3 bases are TGTGCCAGCAGCTCGGGATTCTACGAGCAGTACTTC. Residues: CASSSGFYEQYF. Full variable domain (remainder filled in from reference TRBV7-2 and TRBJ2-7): GAGVSQSPSNKVTEKGKDVELRCDPISGHTALYWYRQSLGQGLEFLIYFQGNSAPDKSGLPSDRFSAERTGGSVSTLTIQRTQQEDSAVYLCASSSGFYEQYFGPGTRLTVT.

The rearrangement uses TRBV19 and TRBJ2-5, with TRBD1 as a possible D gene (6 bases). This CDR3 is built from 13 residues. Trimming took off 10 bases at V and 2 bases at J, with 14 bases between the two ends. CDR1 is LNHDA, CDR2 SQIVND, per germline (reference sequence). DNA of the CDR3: TGTGCCACCAGTACGGGACAACAAGAGACCCAGTACTTC. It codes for CATSTGQQETQYF.

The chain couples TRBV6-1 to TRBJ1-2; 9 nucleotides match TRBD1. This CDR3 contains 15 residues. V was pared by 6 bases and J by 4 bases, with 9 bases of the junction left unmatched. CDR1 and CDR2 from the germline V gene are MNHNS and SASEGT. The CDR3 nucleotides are TGTGCCAGCAGCCCCGGGACAGGGAGCTCCTATGGCTACACCTTC. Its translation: CASSPGTGSSYGYTF.

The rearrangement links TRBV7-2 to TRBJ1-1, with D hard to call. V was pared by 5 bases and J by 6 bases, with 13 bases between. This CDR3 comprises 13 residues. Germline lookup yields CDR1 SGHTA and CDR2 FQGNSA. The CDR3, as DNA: TGTGCCAGCAGCCCTTGGACCAGTGCTGAAGCTTTCTTT. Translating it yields CASSPWTSAEAFF.

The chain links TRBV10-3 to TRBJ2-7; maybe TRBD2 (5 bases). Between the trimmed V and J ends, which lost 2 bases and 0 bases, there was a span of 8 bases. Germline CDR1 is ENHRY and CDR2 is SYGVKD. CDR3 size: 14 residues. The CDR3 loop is CAISELGSSYEQYF. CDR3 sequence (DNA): TGTGCCATCAGTGAGCTGGGGAGCTCCTACGAGCAGTACTTC.

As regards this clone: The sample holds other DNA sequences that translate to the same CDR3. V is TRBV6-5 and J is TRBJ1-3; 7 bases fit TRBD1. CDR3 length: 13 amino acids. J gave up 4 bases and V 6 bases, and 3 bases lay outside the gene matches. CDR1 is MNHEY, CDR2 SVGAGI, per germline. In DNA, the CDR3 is TGTGCCAGCAGATCGACAGGGGGAAACACCATATATTTT. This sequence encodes CASRSTGGNTIYF.

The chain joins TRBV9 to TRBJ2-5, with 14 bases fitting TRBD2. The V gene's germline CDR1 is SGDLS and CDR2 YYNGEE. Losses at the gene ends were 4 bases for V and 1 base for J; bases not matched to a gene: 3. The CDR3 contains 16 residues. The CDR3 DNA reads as TGTGCCAGCAGCCGGGGGACTAGCGGGGGCCAAGAGACCCAGTACTTC. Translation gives CASSRGTSGGQETQYF.

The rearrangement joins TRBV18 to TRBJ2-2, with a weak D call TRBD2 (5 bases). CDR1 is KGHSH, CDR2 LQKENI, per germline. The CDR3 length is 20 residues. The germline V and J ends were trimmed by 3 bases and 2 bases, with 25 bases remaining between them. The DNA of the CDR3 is TGTGCCAGCTCACCCACCGACCACTATCGGGAAGGGTTTAACACCGGGGAGCTGTTTTTT. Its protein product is CASSPTDHYREGFNTGELFF.

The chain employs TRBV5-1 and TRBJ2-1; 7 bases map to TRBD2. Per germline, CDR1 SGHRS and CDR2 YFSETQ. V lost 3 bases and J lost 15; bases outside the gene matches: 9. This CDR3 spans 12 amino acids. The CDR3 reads CASSSLAVGLFF. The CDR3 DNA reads TGCGCCAGCAGCTCCCTAGCGGTGGGGCTGTTCTTC.

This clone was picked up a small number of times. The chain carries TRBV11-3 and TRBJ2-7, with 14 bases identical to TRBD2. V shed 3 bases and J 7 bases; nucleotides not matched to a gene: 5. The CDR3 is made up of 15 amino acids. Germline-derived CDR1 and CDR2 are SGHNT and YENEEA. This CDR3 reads CASSLGLAGVGEQYF. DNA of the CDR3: TGTGCCAGCAGCTTGGGACTAGCGGGAGTCGGGGAGCAGTACTTC.

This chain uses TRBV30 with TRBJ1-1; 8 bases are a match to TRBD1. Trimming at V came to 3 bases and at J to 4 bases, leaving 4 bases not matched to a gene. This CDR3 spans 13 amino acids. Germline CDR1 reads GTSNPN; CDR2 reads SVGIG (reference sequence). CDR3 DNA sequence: TGTGCCTGGAGCGACAGGGGTGGCACTGAAGCTTTCTTT. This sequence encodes CAWSDRGGTEAFF.

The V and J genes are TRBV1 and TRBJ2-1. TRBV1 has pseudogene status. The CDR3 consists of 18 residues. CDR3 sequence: CTSSQMLSRDNLFNEQFF. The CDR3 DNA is TGCACCAGCAGCCAAATGCTCTCGCGGGACAACCTCTTCAATGAGCAGTTCTTC.

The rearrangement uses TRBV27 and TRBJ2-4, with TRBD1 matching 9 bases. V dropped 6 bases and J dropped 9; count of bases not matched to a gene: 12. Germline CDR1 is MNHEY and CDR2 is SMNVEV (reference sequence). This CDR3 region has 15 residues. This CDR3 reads CASSGTGTGIGIQYF. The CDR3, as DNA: TGTGCCAGCAGCGGCACCGGGACAGGGATCGGCATTCAGTACTTC.

The CDR3 DNA reads as TGTGCCAGCAGTCACTTTACTGGGGACGCTGTGGATACGCAGTATTTT. Amino acid sequence: CASSHFTGDAVDTQYF. The gene calls are TRBV6-5 and TRBJ2-3; possibly TRBD1 or TRBD2 for D (5 bases each). V lost 5 bases to trimming and J lost 6 bases, with 21 bases between them. CDR3 length equals 16 residues. Germline CDR1 is MNHEY and CDR2 is SVGAGI.

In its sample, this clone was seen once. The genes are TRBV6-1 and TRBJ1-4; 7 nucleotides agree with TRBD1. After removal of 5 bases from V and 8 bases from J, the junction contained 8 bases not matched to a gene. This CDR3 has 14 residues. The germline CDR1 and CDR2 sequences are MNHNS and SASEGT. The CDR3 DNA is TGTGCCAGCAGTCCCAGACAGGGCGGAGAAAAACTGTTTTTT. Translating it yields CASSPRQGGEKLFF.

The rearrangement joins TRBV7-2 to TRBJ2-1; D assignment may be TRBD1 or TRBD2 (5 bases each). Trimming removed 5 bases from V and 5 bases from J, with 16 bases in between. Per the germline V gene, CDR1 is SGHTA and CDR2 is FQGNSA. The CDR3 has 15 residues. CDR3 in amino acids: CASSPRERGHNEQFF. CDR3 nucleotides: TGTGCCAGCAGCCCCCGTGAGAGGGGCCACAATGAGCAGTTCTTC.

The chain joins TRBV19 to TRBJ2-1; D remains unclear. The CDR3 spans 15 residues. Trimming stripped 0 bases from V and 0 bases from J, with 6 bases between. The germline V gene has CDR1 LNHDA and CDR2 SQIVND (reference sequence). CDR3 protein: CASSIDFSSYNEQFF. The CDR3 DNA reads TGTGCCAGTAGTATAGACTTTAGCTCCTACAATGAGCAGTTCTTC.

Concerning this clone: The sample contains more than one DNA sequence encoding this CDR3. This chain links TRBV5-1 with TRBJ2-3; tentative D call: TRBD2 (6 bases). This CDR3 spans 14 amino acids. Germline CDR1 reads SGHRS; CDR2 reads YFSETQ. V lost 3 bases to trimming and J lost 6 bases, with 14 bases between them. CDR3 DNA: TGCGCCAGCAGCTGGGGACTGGCGCCGGATACGCAGTATTTT. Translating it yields CASSWGLAPDTQYF.

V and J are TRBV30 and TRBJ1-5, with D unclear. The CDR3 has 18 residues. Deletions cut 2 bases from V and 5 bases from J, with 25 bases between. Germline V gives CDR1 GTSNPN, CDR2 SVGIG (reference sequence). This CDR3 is CAWSSVRLATGSDQPQHF. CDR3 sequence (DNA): TGTGCCTGGAGTTCTGTCCGCTTAGCAACGGGCTCTGATCAGCCCCAGCATTTT.

CDR3 sequence reads: CASSLIWFGGNTIYF. CDR3 sequence (DNA): TGTGCCAGCAGCTTGATATGGTTCGGGGGAAACACCATATATTTT. This chain uses TRBV5-5 with TRBJ1-3, with D hard to call. CDR1 is SGHKS and CDR2 is YYEKEE in the germline V gene (reference sequence). V was trimmed by 1 base and J by 4 bases, leaving 12 bases between them. The CDR3 extends over 15 amino acids.

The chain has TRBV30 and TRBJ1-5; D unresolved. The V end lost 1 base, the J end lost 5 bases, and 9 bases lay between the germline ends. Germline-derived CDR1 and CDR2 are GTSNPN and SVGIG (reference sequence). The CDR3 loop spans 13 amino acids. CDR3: CAWSAYQDQPQHF. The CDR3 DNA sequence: TGTGCCTGGAGTGCCTATCAGGATCAGCCCCAGCATTTT.

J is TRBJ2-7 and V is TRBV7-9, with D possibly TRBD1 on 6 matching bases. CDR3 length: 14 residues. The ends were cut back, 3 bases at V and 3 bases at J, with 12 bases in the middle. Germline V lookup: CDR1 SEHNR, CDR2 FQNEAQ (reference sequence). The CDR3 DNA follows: TGTGCCAGCAGCTTTCGGGACACCTACTACGAGCAGTACTTC. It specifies CASSFRDTYYEQYF.

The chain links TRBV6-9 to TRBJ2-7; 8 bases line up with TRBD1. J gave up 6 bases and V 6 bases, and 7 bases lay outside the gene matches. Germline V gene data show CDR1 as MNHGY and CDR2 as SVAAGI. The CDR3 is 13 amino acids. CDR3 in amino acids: CASSTGDRPEQYF. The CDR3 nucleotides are TGTGCCAGCAGCACAGGGGACAGGCCCGAGCAGTACTTC.

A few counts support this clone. CDR3 amino acids: CASGTSGAYNEQFF. Here the CDR3 DNA reads TGCGCCAGCGGCACTAGCGGTGCCTACAATGAGCAGTTCTTC. The rearrangement uses TRBV10-2 and TRBJ2-1, with 8 bases aligning to TRBD2. The length of the CDR3 is 14 residues. V gave up 8 bases and J gave up 2 bases; unmatched junction bases: 5. Germline loops: CDR1 WSHSY, CDR2 SAAADI.